This is a list of T cell receptor beta chains from one sample in a study of follicular helper T cells after annual influenza vaccination. TCRdb's table, derived via immunoSEQ multiplex PCR, lists solely in-frame clones and lacks some. The sample contains 7,500 to 9,500 clones, 82% of which appear only once. Material: CXCR5+ CD38- circulating T follicular helper cells from blood, obtained on the day of influenza vaccination. These receptors all come from an adult who received the influenza vaccine. CDR3s include the opening cysteine and the closing phenylalanine or tryptophan. D genes are given only for firm matches. Size is omitted from some rows. Given values are once, few, many or a class for expanded clones.

length,size,J,D,V,DNA,CDR3
13,-,TRBJ2-2,-,TRBV19,TGTGCCAGTAAAAGGTGGGACACCGGGGAGCTGTTTTTT,CASKRWDTGELFF
15,-,TRBJ2-3,TRBD1,TRBV6-6,TGTGCCAGCAGTTTAAGGGACAGTAGCACAGATACGCAGTATTTT,CASSLRDSSTDTQYF
13,-,TRBJ1-1,-,TRBV7-2,TGTGCCAGCAGCTTAGTGGCGGCAACTGAAGCTTTCTTT,CASSLVAATEAFF
12,once,TRBJ1-2,-,TRBV6-5,TGTGCCAGCAGAGGACAGAACTATGGCTACACCTTC,CASRGQNYGYTF
14,-,TRBJ2-3,-,TRBV4-1,TGCGCCAGCAGCCTTAGGGGCAACACAGATACGCAGTATTTT,CASSLRGNTDTQYF
14,-,TRBJ2-1,-,TRBV28,TGTGCCAGCACCATGGGGGTTTCCTACAATGAGCAGTTCTTC,CASTMGVSYNEQFF
14,-,TRBJ1-1,-,TRBV29-1,TGCAGCGTTGCCCGGGGGGGTCAGTACACTGAAGCTTTCTTT,CSVARGGQYTEAFF
17,-,TRBJ2-1,-,TRBV30,TGTGCCTGGAGTGTACCGGTGCGGAAGAGCTCCTACAATGAGCAGTTCTTC,CAWSVPVRKSSYNEQFF
15,-,TRBJ1-1,TRBD1,TRBV18,TGTGCCAGCTCGTTTTCGACAGGGGGTGCTACTGAAGCTTTCTTT,CASSFSTGGATEAFF
13,few,TRBJ2-5,-,TRBV2,TGTGCCAGCAGTGAGTGGCGGCAAGAGACCCAGTACTTC,CASSEWRQETQYF
14,-,TRBJ1-2,-,TRBV28,TGTGCCAGCAGTCAGGGTCTGGGGAACTATGGCTACACCTTC,CASSQGLGNYGYTF
13,-,TRBJ1-2,-,TRBV15,TGTGCCACCAGCAGAGCCGGGAAGGGTGGCTACACCTTC,CATSRAGKGGYTF
17,-,TRBJ2-7,-,TRBV11-2,TGTGCCAGCAGCTTATTCCGGGGAACCTTACCAACCGGCGAGCAGTACTTC,CASSLFRGTLPTGEQYF
15,-,TRBJ2-1,-,TRBV5-5,TGTGCCAGCAGCTTAAATGGGGCAGGACTTGGGGAGCAGTTCTTC,CASSLNGAGLGEQFF
14,-,TRBJ2-4,-,TRBV6-1,TGTGCCAGCAGTGAAGATATCTCAGGGGACATTCAGTACTTC,CASSEDISGDIQYF
15,-,TRBJ1-3,-,TRBV7-9,TGTGCCAGCACCCGAGGAGGACAGTCCTTTCAAACCATATATTTT,CASTRGGQSFQTIYF
15,-,TRBJ1-3,TRBD1,TRBV6-1,TGTGCCAGCAGTGAAAGGGACAGGGCCGGAAACACCATATATTTT,CASSERDRAGNTIYF
16,-,TRBJ2-3,TRBD2,TRBV29-1,TGCAGCGTTGTCCTAGCAGCGGGGGGGCCGGAAGATACGCAGTATTTT,CSVVLAAGGPEDTQYF
16,-,TRBJ2-5,TRBD2,TRBV5-6,TGTGCCAGCAGCTTGAACTGGGGGGGGTCTCAAGAGACCCAGTACTTC,CASSLNWGGSQETQYF
14,-,TRBJ1-4,-,TRBV7-8,TGTGCCAGCAGCTACAGGACATCTAATGAAAAACTGTTTTTT,CASSYRTSNEKLFF
19,-,TRBJ2-3,TRBD2,TRBV5-8,TGTGCCAGCAGCTTGGTCGGGGCTAGCGGGGGGGCAAGCACAGATACGCAGTATTTT,CASSLVGASGGASTDTQYF
13,-,TRBJ2-1,-,TRBV5-1,TGCGCCAGCAGCCCCCGGGGTTTCGATGAGCAGTTCTTC,CASSPRGFDEQFF
14,-,TRBJ2-3,-,TRBV7-9,TGTGCCAGCAGCTTCAAGGGGGTGACAGATACGCAGTATTTT,CASSFKGVTDTQYF
17,-,TRBJ2-1,TRBD2,TRBV5-6,TGTGCCAGCAGCTTGGTATCTAGCGGGGGGTGGGTCCATGAGCAGTTCTTC,CASSLVSSGGWVHEQFF
14,-,TRBJ1-4,-,TRBV5-1,TGCGCCAGCAGCTCTTTGGGGACTAATGAAAAACTGTTTTTT,CASSSLGTNEKLFF
15,-,TRBJ2-2,TRBD1,TRBV30,TGTGCCTTAACACCGGGGACAGCGATCACCGGGGAGCTGTTTTTT,CALTPGTAITGELFF
14,-,TRBJ1-4,TRBD1,TRBV14,TGTGCCAGCAGCCGCGGGACAGGGGAAGTGAAGATGTTTTTT,CASSRGTGEVKMFF
16,-,TRBJ1-1,TRBD1,TRBV2,TGTGCCAGCAGCCTCGGGACAGGGGGATTGAACACTGAAGCTTTCTTT,CASSLGTGGLNTEAFF
13,-,TRBJ2-2,-,TRBV19,TGTGCCAGTAGTATAGTGGGGTTCGGGGAGCTGTTTTTT,CASSIVGFGELFF
16,few,TRBJ1-6,-,TRBV15,TGTGCCACCAGCAGAGCCAAGACGGATTATAATTCACCCCTCCACTTT,CATSRAKTDYNSPLHF
13,-,TRBJ1-4,TRBD1,TRBV29-1,TGCAGCGTTGAAGGGACAGGCGGGGAAAAACTGTTTTTT,CSVEGTGGEKLFF
14,-,TRBJ1-5,TRBD1,TRBV28,TGTGCCAGCAACGCTGGACAGGGAGGCCAGCCCCAGCATTTT,CASNAGQGGQPQHF
13,-,TRBJ1-1,-,TRBV19,TGTGCCAGTAGTTTGCACCTGAACACTGAAGCTTTCTTT,CASSLHLNTEAFF
13,-,TRBJ2-5,-,TRBV5-4,TGTGCCAGCAGCTTGGACAGAAAAGAGACCCAGTACTTC,CASSLDRKETQYF
15,-,TRBJ1-5,TRBD1,TRBV7-2,TGTGCCAGCAGCTTAGAACAGGGGGCTAATCAGCCCCAGCATTTT,CASSLEQGANQPQHF
16,-,TRBJ2-3,TRBD2,TRBV5-8,TGTGCCAGCAGCACCCTGACTAGCGGGGAAACAGATACGCAGTATTTT,CASSTLTSGETDTQYF
18,-,TRBJ1-6,TRBD1,TRBV4-1,TGCGCCAGCAGCCCTCCATCGGGGACAGTCAGCTCTATAATCCCCCTCCACTTT,CASSPPSGTVSSIIPLHF
13,-,TRBJ2-2,-,TRBV7-3,TGTGCCAGCAGCAAGGACGCGGCCGGGGAGCTGTTTTTT,CASSKDAAGELFF
14,-,TRBJ1-1,-,TRBV7-3,TGTGCCAGCAGCTTAGATGGCAGGGACACTGAAGCTTTCTTT,CASSLDGRDTEAFF
16,-,TRBJ1-2,-,TRBV9,TGTGCCAGCAGCGTCACCCGAGGGCGGCCTAACTATGGCTACACCTTC,CASSVTRGRPNYGYTF